These 2 T cell receptor beta chains originate from one sample sequenced in a study of blood T cell repertoires in COVID-19. Clones were read by immunoSEQ multiplex PCR, and TCRdb kept only the in-frame ones, dropping some. This repertoire shows under 450,000 clones, 75% to 90% found once; its top ten account for 1.5% to 1.7%. Sequencing was carried out using peripheral blood. The receptors stem from a woman between 40 and 55 years old with COVID-19, enrolled during active disease.

V and J are TRBV6-2 or TRBV6-3 and TRBJ2-7, with 10 bases matching TRBD2. Losses at the gene ends were 4 bases for V and 3 bases for J; bases not matched to a gene: 6. Germline CDR1 and CDR2: MNHEY and SVGEGT. This CDR3 contains 15 residues. CDR3 protein: CASSFLAGGNYEQYF. CDR3 nucleotides: TGTGCCAGCAGTTTCTTAGCGGGAGGCAACTACGAGCAGTACTTC.

V gene TRBV5-1 combines with J gene TRBJ2-1; 13 bases fit TRBD2. CDR1 and CDR2 (germline): SGHRS, YFSETQ. The CDR3 runs to 15 residues. The ends lost 4 bases at V and 6 bases at J; junction bases unmatched: 4. The CDR3 sequence: CASSGLAGAPNEQFF. The CDR3 DNA is TGCGCCAGCAGCGGACTAGCGGGAGCCCCCAATGAGCAGTTCTTC.